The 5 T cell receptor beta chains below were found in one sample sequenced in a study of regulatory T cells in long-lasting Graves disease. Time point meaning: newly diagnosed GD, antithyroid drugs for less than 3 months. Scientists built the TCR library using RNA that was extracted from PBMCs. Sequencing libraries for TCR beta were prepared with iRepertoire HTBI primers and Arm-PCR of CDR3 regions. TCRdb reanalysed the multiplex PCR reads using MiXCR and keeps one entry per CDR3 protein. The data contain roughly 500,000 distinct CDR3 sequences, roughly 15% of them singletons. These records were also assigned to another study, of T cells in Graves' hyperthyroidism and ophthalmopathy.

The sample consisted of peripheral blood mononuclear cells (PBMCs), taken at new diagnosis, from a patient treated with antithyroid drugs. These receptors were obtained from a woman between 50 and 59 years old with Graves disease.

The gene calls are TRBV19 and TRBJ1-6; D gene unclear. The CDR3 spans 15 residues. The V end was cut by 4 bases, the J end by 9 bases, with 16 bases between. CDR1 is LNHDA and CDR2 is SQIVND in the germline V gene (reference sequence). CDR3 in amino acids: CASSKATHASSPLHF. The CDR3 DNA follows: TGTGCCAGTAGTAAGGCGACGCACGCTAGTTCACCCCTCCACTTT.

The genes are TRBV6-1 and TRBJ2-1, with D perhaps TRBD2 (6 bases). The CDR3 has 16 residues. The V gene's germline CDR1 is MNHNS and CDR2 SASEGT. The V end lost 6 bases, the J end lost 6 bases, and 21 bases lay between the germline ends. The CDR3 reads CASRALSRESGNEQFF. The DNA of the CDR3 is TGTGCCAGCAGGGCCCTTTCTCGGGAGAGTGGCAATGAGCAGTTCTTC.

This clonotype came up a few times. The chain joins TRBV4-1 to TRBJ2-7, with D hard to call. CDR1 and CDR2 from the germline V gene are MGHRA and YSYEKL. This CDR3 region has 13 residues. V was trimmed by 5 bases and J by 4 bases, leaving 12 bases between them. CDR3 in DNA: TGCGCCAGCAGCTTTCAGACCGGGTACGAGCAGTACTTC. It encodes CASSFQTGYEQYF.

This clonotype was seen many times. Here the CDR3 DNA reads TGTGCCAGCAGGGGGACAGCTAGCTCTGGGGCCAACGTCCTGACTTTC. It translates to CASRGTASSGANVLTF. The J gene is TRBJ2-6, the V gene TRBV28, with 7 bases identical to TRBD1. V shed 6 bases and J 0 bases; nucleotides not matched to a gene: 5. This CDR3 is 16 amino acids long. CDR1 is MDHEN and CDR2 is SYDVKM in the germline V gene.

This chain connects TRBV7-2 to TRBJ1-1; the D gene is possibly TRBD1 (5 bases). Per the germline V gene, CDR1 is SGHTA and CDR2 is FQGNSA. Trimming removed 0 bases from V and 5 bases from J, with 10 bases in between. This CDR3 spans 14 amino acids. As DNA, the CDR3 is TGTGCCAGCAGCTTAGCGGGAGGGGAAACTGAAGCTTTCTTT. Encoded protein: CASSLAGGETEAFF.